The clone carrying this TCR beta chain has a count of ten or more. This sample was included in a study of tumor-infiltrating lymphocytes in primary liver carcinoma. A constant-region primer primed TCR beta cDNA synthesis from about 490 ng of total RNA. Amplification in three nested multiplex PCR rounds with slightly modified ARM-PCR gave rise to TCR beta libraries. The opening two PCR rounds, 10 cycles each, paired TRBV1-TRBV30 forward primers with a C-beta reverse primer. TCRdb analysed the multiplex PCR reads with MiXCR anew, one entry per CDR3 protein. The sample consists of 90,000 to 100,000 distinct CDR3 sequences, more than 60% of them appearing once. This CDR3 comprises 15 residues. From germline, CDR1 is SGHRS and CDR2 YFSETQ. Deletions cut 0 bases from V and 3 bases from J, with 11 bases between. Joint extraction of RNA and DNA used roughly 19-31 mg of bulk tissue that was unsorted. Every patient in the cohort had a primary liver carcinoma. That carcinoma was treated by surgical resection.

The source of this sequence is a woman aged 55-75 years with primary liver carcinoma and hepatitis B virus infection. Sequenced sample: liver tumor tissue from sampling region 5. Subset here: tumor region T5, tumor centre. The rearrangement uses TRBV5-1 and TRBJ2-3, with a possible D match to TRBD2 (6 bases). The CDR3 reads CASSLGSGTTDTQYF. The CDR3 DNA follows: TGCGCCAGCAGCTTGGGCTCAGGGACTACAGATACGCAGTATTTT.